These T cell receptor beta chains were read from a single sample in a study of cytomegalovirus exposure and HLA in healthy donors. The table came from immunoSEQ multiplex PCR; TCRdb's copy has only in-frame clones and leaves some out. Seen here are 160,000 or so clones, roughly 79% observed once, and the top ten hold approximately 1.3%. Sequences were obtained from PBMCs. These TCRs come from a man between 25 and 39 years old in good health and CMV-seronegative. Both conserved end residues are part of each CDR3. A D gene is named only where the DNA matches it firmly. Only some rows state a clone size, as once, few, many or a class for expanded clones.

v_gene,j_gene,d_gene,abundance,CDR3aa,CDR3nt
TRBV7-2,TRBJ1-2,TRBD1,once,CASCRDRVVGYTF,TGTGCCAGTTGCCGGGACAGAGTTGTTGGCTACACCTTC
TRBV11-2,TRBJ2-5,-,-,CASSPGETQYF,TGTGCCAGCAGCCCCGGTGAGACCCAGTACTTC
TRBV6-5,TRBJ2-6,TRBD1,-,CASTPGGSGANVLTF,TGTGCCAGCACCCCAGGGGGCTCTGGGGCCAACGTCCTGACTTTC
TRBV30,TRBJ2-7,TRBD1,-,CAWSVPWTGISYEQYF,TGTGCCTGGAGTGTACCCTGGACAGGGATTTCCTACGAGCAGTACTTC
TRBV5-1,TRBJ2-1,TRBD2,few,CASSPPGTSGSNEQFF,TGCGCCAGCAGCCCACCAGGGACTAGCGGGAGCAATGAGCAGTTCTTC
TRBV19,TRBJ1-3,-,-,CASSIEAGKFSGNTIYF,TGTGCCAGTAGTATAGAAGCAGGGAAGTTCTCTGGAAACACCATATATTTT
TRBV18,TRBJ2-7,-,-,CASSPPETATYEQYF,TGTGCCAGCTCACCACCGGAGACTGCTACCTACGAGCAGTACTTC
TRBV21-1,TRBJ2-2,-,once,CASSKVWASGSTTGELFF,-
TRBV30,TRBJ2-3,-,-,CAWSARGGGTDTQYF,TGTGCCTGGAGTGCTAGGGGGGGCGGCACAGATACGCAGTATTTT
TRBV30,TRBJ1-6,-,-,CAWRPVTNSPLHF,TGTGCCTGGAGGCCGGTTACTAATTCACCCCTCCACTTT
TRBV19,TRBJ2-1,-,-,CASYSFSYNEQFF,TGTGCCAGTTACTCCTTCTCCTACAATGAGCAGTTCTTC
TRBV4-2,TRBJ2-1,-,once,CASSQVHHSYNEQFF,TGTGCCAGCAGCCAAGTACATCACTCCTACAATGAGCAGTTCTTC
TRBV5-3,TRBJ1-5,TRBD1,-,CARRVLQGGGNQPQHF,TGTGCCAGAAGAGTTTTACAGGGGGGAGGCAATCAGCCCCAGCATTTT
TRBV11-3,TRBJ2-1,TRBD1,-,CASSFAGTATHNEQFF,TGTGCCAGCAGCTTCGCCGGGACAGCAACCCACAATGAGCAGTTCTTC
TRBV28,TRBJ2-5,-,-,CASSSEETQYF,TGTGCCAGCAGTTCGGAAGAGACCCAGTACTTC
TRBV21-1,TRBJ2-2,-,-,CASTPDRGSGGELFF,TGTGCCAGCACCCCGGACAGGGGTTCCGGCGGGGAGCTGTTTTTT
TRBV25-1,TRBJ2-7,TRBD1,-,CASSEYWVLRDRGDEQYF,TGTGCCAGCAGTGAATATTGGGTTCTCCGGGACAGGGGCGACGAGCAGTACTTC
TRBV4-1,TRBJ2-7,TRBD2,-,CASSQDELADYEQYF,TGCGCCAGCAGCCAAGACGAACTAGCGGATTACGAGCAGTACTTC
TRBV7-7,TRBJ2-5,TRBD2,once,CASSLGTSGGETQYF,TGTGCTAGCAGCTTGGGGACTAGCGGGGGGGAGACCCAGTACTTC
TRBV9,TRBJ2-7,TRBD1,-,CASSVGPGDRDPYEQYF,TGTGCCAGCAGCGTAGGTCCGGGGGACAGGGATCCATACGAGCAGTACTTC